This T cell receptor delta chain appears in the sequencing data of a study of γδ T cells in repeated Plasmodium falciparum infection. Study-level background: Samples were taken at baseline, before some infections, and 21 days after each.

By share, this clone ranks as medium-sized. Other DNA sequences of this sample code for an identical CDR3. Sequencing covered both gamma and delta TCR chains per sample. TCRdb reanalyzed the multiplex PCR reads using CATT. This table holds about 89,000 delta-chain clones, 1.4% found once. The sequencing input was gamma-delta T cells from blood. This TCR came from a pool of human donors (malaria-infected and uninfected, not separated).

The CDR3: CALGEKVLRAFEFWGYCSDKLIF. CDR3 DNA sequence: TGTGCTCTTGGGGAAAAGGTCCTACGTGCGTTTGAGTTCTGGGGATACTGTTCAGATAAACTCATCTTT. V usage is TRDV1 and J usage is TRDJ1; 8 bases align to TRDD3. CDR3 length: 23 amino acids. Germline values: CDR1 TSWWSYY, CDR2 QGS. Losses at the gene ends were 2 bases for V and 5 bases for J; bases not matched to a gene: 31.